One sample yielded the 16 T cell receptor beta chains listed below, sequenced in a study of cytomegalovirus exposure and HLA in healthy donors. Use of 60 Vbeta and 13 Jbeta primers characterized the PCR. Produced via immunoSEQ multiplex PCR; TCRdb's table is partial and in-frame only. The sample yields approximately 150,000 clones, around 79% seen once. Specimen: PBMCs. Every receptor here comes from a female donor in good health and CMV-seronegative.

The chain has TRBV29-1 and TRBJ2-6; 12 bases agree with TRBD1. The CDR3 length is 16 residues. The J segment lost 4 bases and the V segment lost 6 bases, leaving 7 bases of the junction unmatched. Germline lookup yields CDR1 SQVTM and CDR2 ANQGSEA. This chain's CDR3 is CSVRGTGGGGANVLTF. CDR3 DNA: TGCAGCGTGCGGGGGACAGGGGGCGGCGGGGCCAACGTCCTGACTTTC.

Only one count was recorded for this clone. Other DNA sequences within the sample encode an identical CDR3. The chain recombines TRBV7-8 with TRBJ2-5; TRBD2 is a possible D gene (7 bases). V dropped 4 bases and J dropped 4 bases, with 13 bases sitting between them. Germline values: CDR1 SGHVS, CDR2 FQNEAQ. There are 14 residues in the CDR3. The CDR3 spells CASSSWGGPETQYF. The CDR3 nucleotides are TGTGCCAGCAGCTCTTGGGGGGGCCCAGAGACCCAGTACTTC.

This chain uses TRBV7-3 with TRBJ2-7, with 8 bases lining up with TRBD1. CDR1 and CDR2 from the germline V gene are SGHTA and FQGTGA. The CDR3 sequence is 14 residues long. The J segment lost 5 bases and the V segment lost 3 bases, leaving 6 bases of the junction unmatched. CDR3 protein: CASSLRTGSHEQYF. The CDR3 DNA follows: TGTGCCAGCAGCTTGCGGACAGGGTCCCACGAGCAGTACTTC.

The CDR3 is CASRRQAPLYEQYF. In DNA form, the CDR3 reads TGTGCCAGCAGACGACAGGCACCCCTCTACGAGCAGTACTTC. The rearrangement uses TRBV6-5 and TRBJ2-5, with D possibly matching TRBD1 (6 bases). The J call may be mistaken, given a closer DNA end match to TRBJ2-7. Per the germline V gene, CDR1 is MNHEY and CDR2 is SVGAGI. The CDR3 is made up of 14 amino acids.

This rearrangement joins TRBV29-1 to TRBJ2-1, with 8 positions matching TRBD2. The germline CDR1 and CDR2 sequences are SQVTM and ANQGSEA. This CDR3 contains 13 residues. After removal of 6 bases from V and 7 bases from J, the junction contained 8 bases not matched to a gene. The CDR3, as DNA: TGCAGCGTCCAGCGGGGGAACTCTAATGAGCAGTTCTTC. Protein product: CSVQRGNSNEQFF.

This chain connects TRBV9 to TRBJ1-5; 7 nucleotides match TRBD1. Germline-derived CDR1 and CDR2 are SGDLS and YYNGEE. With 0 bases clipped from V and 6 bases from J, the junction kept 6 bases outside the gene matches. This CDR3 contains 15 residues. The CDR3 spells CASSVGQGDFQPQHF. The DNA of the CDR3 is TGTGCCAGCAGCGTAGGACAGGGCGATTTTCAGCCCCAGCATTTT.

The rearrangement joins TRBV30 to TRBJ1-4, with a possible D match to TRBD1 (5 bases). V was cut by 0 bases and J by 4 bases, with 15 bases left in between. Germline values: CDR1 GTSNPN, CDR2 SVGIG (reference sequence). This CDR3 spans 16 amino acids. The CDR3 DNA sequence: TGTGCCTGGAGTGTTGACAAGACAGCCGGTAATGAAAAACTGTTTTTT. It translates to CAWSVDKTAGNEKLFF. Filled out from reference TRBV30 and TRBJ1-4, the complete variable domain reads SQTIHQWPATLVQPVGSPLSLECTVEGTSNPNLYWYRQAAGRGLQLLFYSVGIGQISSEVPQNLSASRPQDRQFILSSKKLLLSDSGFYLCAWSVDKTAGNEKLFFGSGTQLSVL.

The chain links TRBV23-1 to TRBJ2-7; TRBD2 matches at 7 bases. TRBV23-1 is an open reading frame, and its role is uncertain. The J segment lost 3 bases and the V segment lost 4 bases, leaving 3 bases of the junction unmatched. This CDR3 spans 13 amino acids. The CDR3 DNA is TGCGCCAGCAGTCGAAAGCGGGGCTACGAGCAGTACTTC. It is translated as CASSRKRGYEQYF.

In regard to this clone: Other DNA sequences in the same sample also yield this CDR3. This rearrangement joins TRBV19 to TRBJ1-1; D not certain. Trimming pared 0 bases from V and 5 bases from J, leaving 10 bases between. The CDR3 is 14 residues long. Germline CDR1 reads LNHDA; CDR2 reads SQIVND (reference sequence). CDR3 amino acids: CASSIDGGTTEAFF. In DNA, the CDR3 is TGTGCCAGTAGTATAGATGGAGGCACGACTGAAGCTTTCTTT.

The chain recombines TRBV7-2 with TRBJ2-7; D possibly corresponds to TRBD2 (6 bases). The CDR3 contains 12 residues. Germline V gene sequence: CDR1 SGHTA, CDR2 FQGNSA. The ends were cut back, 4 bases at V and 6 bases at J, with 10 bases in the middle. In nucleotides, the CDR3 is TGTGCCAGCAGCTCGACTAGTCGCGAGCAGTACTTC. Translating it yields CASSSTSREQYF.

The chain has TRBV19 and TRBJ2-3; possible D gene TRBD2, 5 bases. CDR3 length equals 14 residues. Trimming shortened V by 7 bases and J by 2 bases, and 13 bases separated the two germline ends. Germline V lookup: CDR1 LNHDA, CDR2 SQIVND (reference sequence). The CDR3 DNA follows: TGTGCCAGTAAAATCGGCGGGTCCACAGATACGCAGTATTTT. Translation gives CASKIGGSTDTQYF.

CDR3 amino acids: CASSGRQETYEQYF. CDR3 in DNA: TGTGCCAGCAGTGGCAGACAGGAAACCTACGAGCAGTACTTC. The chain uses TRBV6-6 and TRBJ2-5; possibly TRBD1 for D (6 bases). The J call may be wrong; the DNA end is better matched by TRBJ2-7. Germline-derived CDR1 and CDR2 are MNHNY and SVGAGI (reference sequence). The CDR3 contains 14 residues.

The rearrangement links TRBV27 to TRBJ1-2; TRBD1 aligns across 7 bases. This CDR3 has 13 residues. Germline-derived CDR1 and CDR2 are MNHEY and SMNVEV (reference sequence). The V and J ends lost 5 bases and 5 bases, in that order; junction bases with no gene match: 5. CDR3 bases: TGTGCCAGCAGTCGAACAGGGGTTTATGGCTACACCTTC. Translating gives CASSRTGVYGYTF.

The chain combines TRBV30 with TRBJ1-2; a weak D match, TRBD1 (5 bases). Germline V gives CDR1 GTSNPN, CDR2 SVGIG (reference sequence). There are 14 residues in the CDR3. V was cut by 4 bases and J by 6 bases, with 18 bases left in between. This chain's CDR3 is CAWIGGAPRDGYTF. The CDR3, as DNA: TGTGCCTGGATTGGAGGGGCACCCCGGGATGGCTACACCTTC.

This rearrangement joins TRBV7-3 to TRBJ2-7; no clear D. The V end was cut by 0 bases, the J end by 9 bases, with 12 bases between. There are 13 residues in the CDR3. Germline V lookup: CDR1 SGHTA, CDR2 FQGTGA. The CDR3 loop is CASSLTTQDRQYF. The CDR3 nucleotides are TGTGCCAGCAGCTTAACAACCCAGGATCGGCAGTACTTC.

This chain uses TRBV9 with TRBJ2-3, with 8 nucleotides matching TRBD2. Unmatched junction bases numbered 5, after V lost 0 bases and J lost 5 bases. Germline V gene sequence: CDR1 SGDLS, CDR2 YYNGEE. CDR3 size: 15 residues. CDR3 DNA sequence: TGTGCCAGCAGCGTAGCTACGGGGGGGCGAGATACGCAGTATTTT. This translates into CASSVATGGRDTQYF.